This passage covers 21 T cell receptor beta chains from one sample sequenced in a study of cytomegalovirus exposure and HLA in healthy donors. The PCR made use of 60 Vbeta and 13 Jbeta primers. Assay: immunoSEQ multiplex PCR; the TCRdb copy retains only in-frame clones and omits some. The table has about 180,000 clones, about four fifths seen once. The sequenced material came from PBMCs. Receptor source: a woman aged 45-59 years in good health and CMV-seronegative.

The V call is TRBV10-1, the J call TRBJ2-4; unclear D gene. V lost 3 bases and J 7 bases, leaving 10 bases between the germline ends. The germline gives CDR1 WNHNN, CDR2 SYGVQD (reference sequence). The CDR3 contains 13 residues. The CDR3 region is CASSEPTENIQYF. The CDR3 coding sequence is TGCGCCAGCAGTGAACCGACGGAGAACATTCAGTACTTC.

J is TRBJ2-2 and V is TRBV7-6; TRBD2 aligns across 10 bases. J gave up 6 bases and V 1 base, and 5 bases lay outside the gene matches. The CDR3 length is 16 residues. Germline-derived CDR1 and CDR2 are SGHVS and FNYEAQ. As DNA, the CDR3 is TGTGCCAGCAGCTTAGATCCTAGCGGGGGCGCCGGGGAGCTGTTTTTT. This encodes CASSLDPSGGAGELFF. The full variable domain, rest sourced from reference TRBV7-6 and TRBJ2-2, is GAGVSQSPRYKVTKRGQDVALRCDPISGHVSLYWYRQALGQGPEFLTYFNYEAQQDKSGLPNDRFSAERPEGSISTLTIQRTEQRDSAMYRCASSLDPSGGAGELFFGEGSRLTVL.

This clone was found once. V is TRBV16 and J is TRBJ1-2; D perhaps matches TRBD1 (5 bases). Germline lookup yields CDR1 KGHSY and CDR2 FQNENV. V dropped 0 bases and J dropped 4 bases, with 12 bases sitting between them. The CDR3 contains 15 residues. The CDR3 protein is CASSQSRTTGYGYTF. The CDR3 DNA sequence: TGTGCCAGCAGCCAATCTCGGACAACGGGCTATGGCTACACCTTC. Looking up the rest from reference TRBV16 and TRBJ1-2 gives the full variable domain: GEEVAQTPKHLVRGEGQKAKLYCAPIKGHSYVFWYQQVLKNEFKFLISFQNENVFDETGMPKERFSAKCLPNSPCSLEIQATKLEDSAVYFCASSQSRTTGYGYTFGSGTRLTVV.

The gene calls are TRBV11-3 and TRBJ2-1; D ambiguous. Germline V gene sequence: CDR1 SGHNT, CDR2 YENEEA. This CDR3 comprises 13 residues. The V end lost 2 bases, the J end lost 5 bases, and 7 bases lay between the germline ends. The CDR3 loop reads CASSLYSNNEQFF. DNA of the CDR3: TGTGCCAGCAGCTTATACAGTAACAATGAGCAGTTCTTC.

The chain has TRBV5-3 and TRBJ2-4, with D possibly matching TRBD2 (5 bases). TRBV5-3 has ORF status, its function being uncertain. The ends were cut back, 4 bases at V and 1 base at J, with 6 bases in the middle. The CDR3 is made up of 13 amino acids. CDR3 sequence (DNA): TGTGCCAGAAGCCCTAGCGCCAAAAACATTCAGTACTTC. It codes for CARSPSAKNIQYF.

The chain couples TRBV28 to TRBJ1-2; 7 bases are a match to TRBD1. Germline V gene lookup returns CDR1 MDHEN and CDR2 SYDVKM. The CDR3 has 16 residues. V shed 6 bases and J 4 bases; nucleotides not matched to a gene: 14. CDR3 coding DNA: TGTGCCAGCAGCCCATCCCCACCTCAGGGGGGCTATGGCTACACCTTC. Amino acids: CASSPSPPQGGYGYTF.

The chain combines TRBV6-5 with TRBJ2-5; D perhaps matches TRBD1 (6 bases). V lost 0 bases to trimming and J lost 6 bases, with 14 bases between them. Looked up from germline, CDR1 is MNHEY and CDR2 is SVGAGI. The CDR3 totals 15 residues. CDR3 amino acids: CASSYSLTGQKTQYF. In nucleotides, the CDR3 is TGTGCCAGCAGTTACTCCTTGACAGGTCAAAAGACCCAGTACTTC.

V usage is TRBV11-2 and J usage is TRBJ2-5; 14 bases fit TRBD2. V lost 4 bases and J lost 5; bases outside the gene matches: 12. Germline V lookup: CDR1 SGHAT, CDR2 FQNNGV. This CDR3 comprises 18 residues. The CDR3 spells CASSSSPGTSGRYETQYF. DNA of the CDR3: TGTGCCAGCAGCTCTTCACCCGGGACTAGCGGGAGATATGAGACCCAGTACTTC. Full variable domain (outside the CDR3, taken from reference TRBV11-2 and TRBJ2-5): EAGVAQSPRYKIIEKRQSVAFWCNPISGHATLYWYQQILGQGPKLLIQFQNNGVVDDSQLPKDRFSAERLKGVDSTLKIQPAKLEDSAVYLCASSSSPGTSGRYETQYFGPGTRLLVL.

In its sample, this clone was seen once. This chain connects TRBV4-3 to TRBJ2-1; TRBD2 might be the D (6 bases). This CDR3 is built from 15 residues. V was clipped by 2 bases and J by 4 bases, with 12 bases between them. CDR1 and CDR2 (germline): LGHNA, YSLEER. CDR3 nucleotides: TGCGCCAGCAGCCAACACATTAGCGGATACAATGAGCAGTTCTTC. It is translated as CASSQHISGYNEQFF.

The rearrangement links TRBV10-3 to TRBJ1-1, with D possibly being TRBD1 (5 bases). Germline V gene data show CDR1 as ENHRY and CDR2 as SYGVKD. V was pared by 0 bases and J by 1 base, with 9 bases between. The CDR3 is made up of 15 amino acids. The CDR3 spells CAISESFRENTEAFF. CDR3 nucleotides: TGTGCCATCAGTGAGTCATTCAGGGAGAACACTGAAGCTTTCTTT.

The J gene is TRBJ1-2, the V gene TRBV9; D gene unclear. The CDR3 contains 12 residues. Germline assignment: CDR1 SGDLS and CDR2 YYNGEE. Trimming took 3 bases from V and 4 from J, leaving 7 bases between them. Here the CDR3 reads CASSADIYGYTF. The DNA of the CDR3 is TGTGCCAGCAGCGCCGACATCTATGGCTACACCTTC.

This rearrangement joins TRBV2 to TRBJ2-7; weak D call: TRBD2 (5 bases). The CDR3 totals 13 residues. CDR1 and CDR2 (germline): SNHLY, FYNNEI. The V end lost 5 bases, the J end lost 2 bases, and 10 bases lay between the germline ends. The CDR3 region is CASSRGYAYEQYF. CDR3 nucleotides: TGTGCCAGCAGTAGAGGGTATGCCTACGAGCAGTACTTC.

This sequence joins TRBV4-1 and TRBJ2-1, with TRBD2 matching 8 bases. This CDR3 contains 18 residues. The V segment lost 4 bases and the J segment 6 bases; nucleotides outside the gene matches: 17. Germline values: CDR1 MGHRA, CDR2 YSYEKL. The CDR3 here is CASSRRTVYGGAGNEQFF. CDR3 DNA: TGCGCCAGCAGCCGACGAACCGTTTACGGGGGGGCGGGCAATGAGCAGTTCTTC.

The V call is TRBV27, the J call TRBJ1-3, with D maybe TRBD1 (6 bases). CDR1 is MNHEY and CDR2 is SMNVEV in the germline V gene (reference sequence). CDR3 length: 15 amino acids. The V end lost 2 bases, the J end lost 4 bases, and 12 bases lay between the germline ends. CDR3 bases: TGTGCCAGCAGTTTACGGGGGGCGGGCGGAAACACCATATATTTT. Residues: CASSLRGAGGNTIYF.

The chain links TRBV6-5 to TRBJ2-5; 9 bases are shared with TRBD1. V trimming: 6 bases; J trimming: 4 bases; junction bases outside the gene matches: 6. This CDR3 comprises 14 residues. Germline V CDR1 and CDR2: MNHEY, SVGAGI. CDR3 nucleotide sequence: TGTGCCAGCAGACGGGACAGGGTATTAGAGACCCAGTACTTC. As protein: CASRRDRVLETQYF.

This clone showed up just once. This chain joins TRBV14 and TRBJ1-3; TRBD1 is a possible D gene (5 bases). CDR1 and CDR2 (germline): SGHDN, FVKESK. The CDR3 sequence is 14 residues long. Between the trimmed V and J ends, which lost 4 bases and 9 bases, there was a span of 16 bases. The CDR3, as DNA: TGTGCCAGCAGCCCCGAACCCCAGGGTAGCACCATATATTTT. Residues: CASSPEPQGSTIYF.

The chain has TRBV19 and TRBJ2-5; a weak D match, TRBD2 (6 bases). Germline V lookup: CDR1 LNHDA, CDR2 SQIVND (reference sequence). The CDR3 totals 15 residues. Between the trimmed V and J ends, which lost 4 bases and 2 bases, there was a span of 14 bases. The CDR3 bases are TGTGCCAGTAGTACAGTCGCGGCGGGGCAAGAGACCCAGTACTTC. This encodes CASSTVAAGQETQYF.

The chain couples TRBV6-5 to TRBJ2-7; TRBD2 agrees at 7 bases. With V trimmed by 0 bases and J by 0 bases, 2 bases remained unmatched. CDR3 size: 15 residues. CDR1 and CDR2 from the germline V gene are MNHEY and SVGAGI. CDR3 nucleotides: TGTGCCAGCAGTTACTCGGGGGGGGGCTCCTACGAGCAGTACTTC. It encodes CASSYSGGGSYEQYF.

The chain couples TRBV19 to TRBJ1-2; D is unresolved. V was trimmed by 0 bases and J by 4 bases, leaving 3 bases between them. This CDR3 contains 12 residues. Germline CDR1 reads LNHDA; CDR2 reads SQIVND (reference sequence). CDR3 nucleotides: TGTGCCAGTAGTATAGACAGCTATGGCTACACCTTC. It encodes CASSIDSYGYTF.

This clone was picked up one time. The chain joins TRBV5-1 to TRBJ2-7, with TRBD1 matching over 9 bases. Germline CDR1 and CDR2: SGHRS and YFSETQ. With 5 bases clipped from V and 0 bases from J, the junction kept 6 bases outside the gene matches. This CDR3 comprises 15 residues. CDR3 amino acids: CASRDRGSTSYEQYF. CDR3 bases: TGCGCCAGCAGGGACAGGGGTTCGACCTCCTACGAGCAGTACTTC.

The chain has TRBV10-2 and TRBJ2-7, with D hard to call. The CDR3 contains 13 residues. Germline-derived CDR1 and CDR2 are WSHSY and SAAADI. Trimming cost V 6 bases and J 4 bases, with 13 bases left between them. CDR3 in amino acids: CASSEQIRYEQYF. The CDR3 DNA reads as TGCGCCAGCAGCGAACAGATTAGGTACGAGCAGTACTTC.